This T cell receptor beta chain was captured in a study of OX40 agonist ivuxolimab in advanced cancers. Study-level information: Treatment of patients was with ivuxolimab, an agonistic anti-OX40 (CD134) antibody. Patient treatment consisted of intravenous ivuxolimab administration every 2 weeks at 0.01 to 10 mg/kg. The dose-escalation group included hepatocellular carcinoma, melanoma, renal cell carcinoma and head and neck cancer. General observations from the study: Researchers did not establish what antigens the expanded peripheral T cells target.

The germline CDR1 and CDR2 sequences are SGHAT and FQNNGV. The V and J ends lost 5 bases and 7 bases respectively, with 17 bases between them. CDR3 size: 15 residues. As concerns this clone: Its specificity is unknown.

Only in-frame clones appear in the TCRdb table, and some are missing; sequencing was by immunoSEQ multiplex PCR. In the table there are roughly 46,000 clones, approximately 80% of which are singletons. This material consisted of CD4+ or CD8+ T cells sorted from blood, taken in a trial of the OX40 agonist ivuxolimab. This sequence originates from an adult with an advanced solid tumor such as melanoma, head and neck, liver or kidney cancer. This chain joins TRBV11-2 and TRBJ1-4; possible D gene TRBD1, 5 bases. The CDR3 loop is CASSRGTERGEKLFF. DNA for the CDR3: TGTGCCAGCAGCCGAGGGACGGAGAGGGGTGAAAAACTGTTTTTT.